One sample yielded the 12 T cell receptor beta chains listed below, sequenced in a study of T cell responses to AZD1222 COVID-19 vaccine. Clones were read by immunoSEQ multiplex PCR, and TCRdb kept only the in-frame ones, dropping some. The table shows 190,000 or so clones, with 80% to 95% occurring only once. The material was peripheral blood, obtained 28 days after the second AZD1222 dose. Receptor source: an adult who received the AZD1222 COVID-19 vaccine.

This clone came up once. This chain links TRBV4-2 with TRBJ1-6, with unresolved D. This CDR3 is built from 15 residues. The germline V gene encodes CDR1 LGHNA and CDR2 YNFKEQ. Between the trimmed V and J ends, which lost 0 bases and 9 bases, there was a span of 12 bases. CDR3 DNA: TGTGCCAGCAGCCAAGATCCCACAGTGGGTTCACCCCTCCACTTT. As protein: CASSQDPTVGSPLHF.

This sequence joins TRBV5-1 and TRBJ1-4; D unclear. V was clipped by 1 base and J by 5 bases, with 9 bases between them. Per the germline V gene, CDR1 is SGHRS and CDR2 is YFSETQ. This CDR3 spans 14 amino acids. CDR3 in DNA: TGCGCCAGCAGCTTGTCCCAGAAGAATGAAAAACTGTTTTTT. Its protein is CASSLSQKNEKLFF.

The chain carries TRBV6-5 and TRBJ1-5; D unresolved. CDR3 size: 12 residues. CDR1 and CDR2 from the germline V gene are MNHEY and SVGAGI. Trimming took 7 bases from V and 7 from J, leaving 11 bases between them. The CDR3 bases are TGTGCCAGCAACCCGGGATCCCAGCCCCAGCATTTT. It yields the protein CASNPGSQPQHF.

J is TRBJ1-3 and V is TRBV9; 7 nucleotides align to TRBD1. Germline CDR1 is SGDLS and CDR2 is YYNGEE. V trimming: 4 bases; J trimming: 4 bases; junction bases outside the gene matches: 8. The CDR3 is 15 amino acids. DNA for the CDR3: TGTGCCAGCAGCTCGAGACAGGGTGGAGGAAACACCATATATTTT. Amino acids: CASSSRQGGGNTIYF.

This chain uses TRBV7-3 with TRBJ2-2, with 10 bases that match TRBD2. CDR3 size: 18 residues. The germline CDR1 and CDR2 sequences are SGHTA and FQGTGA. V dropped 5 bases and J dropped 1; count of bases not matched to a gene: 10. The CDR3 DNA sequence: TGTGCCAGCAGCCCCAAATTAGCGGGGGGCCTGAACACCGGGGAGCTGTTTTTT. Protein: CASSPKLAGGLNTGELFF.

The chain carries TRBV28 and TRBJ1-4; perhaps TRBD1 as D (6 bases). The CDR3 spans 14 residues. Deletions cut 5 bases from V and 8 bases from J, with 15 bases between. Germline values: CDR1 MDHEN, CDR2 SYDVKM. The chain's CDR3 is CASSLGGVGEKLFF. In DNA form, the CDR3 reads TGTGCCAGCAGTCTAGGGGGGGTAGGCGAAAAACTGTTTTTT.

The gene calls are TRBV12-3 or TRBV12-4 and TRBJ1-1, with D unclear. The V gene lost 6 bases and the J gene lost 5 bases, with 13 bases spanning the gap. The CDR3 loop spans 13 amino acids. CDR3 protein: CASSVVSGTEAFF. Written as DNA, the CDR3 is TGTGCCAGCAGCGTGGTGTCCGGAACTGAAGCTTTCTTT.

The rearrangement links TRBV9 to TRBJ2-7; 7 nucleotides match TRBD2. The CDR3 consists of 14 residues. J lost 2 bases, V lost 4 bases, and 6 bases had no gene match. The germline gives CDR1 SGDLS, CDR2 YYNGEE. CDR3 sequence reads: CASSRHGGAYEQYF. As DNA, the CDR3 is TGTGCCAGCAGCAGACATGGGGGGGCCTACGAGCAGTACTTC.

V gene TRBV6-5 combines with J gene TRBJ1-1, with D unclear. Trimming left V 0 bases short and J 1 base short, with 9 bases between. CDR3 size: 15 residues. CDR1 and CDR2 from the germline V gene are MNHEY and SVGAGI. The CDR3 reads CASSYSAWANTEAFF. In DNA, the CDR3 is TGTGCCAGCAGTTACTCGGCCTGGGCGAACACTGAAGCTTTCTTT.

V usage is TRBV27 and J usage is TRBJ2-1, with 7 bases fitting TRBD1. The CDR3 has 13 residues. Germline V CDR1 and CDR2: MNHEY, SMNVEV (reference sequence). V shed 2 bases, J shed 12 bases, and the junction held 7 bases outside the gene matches. CDR3 region: CASSLLGTEGQFF. DNA for the CDR3: TGTGCCAGCAGTTTACTCGGGACAGAAGGGCAGTTCTTC.

Here the CDR3 reads CASSPEGTNEKLFF. CDR3 nucleotides: TGTGCCAGCTCACCGGAAGGGACTAATGAAAAACTGTTTTTT. The gene calls are TRBV18 and TRBJ1-4; D gene uncertain. The germline V gene has CDR1 KGHSH and CDR2 LQKENI. V lost 3 bases to trimming and J lost 2 bases, with 7 bases between them. This CDR3 has 14 residues.

The table lists this clone with a few counts. The chain uses TRBV20-1 and TRBJ2-2; TRBD2 matches at 9 bases. The V gene end was trimmed by 3 bases and the J gene end by 4 bases; junction bases not matched to a gene: 9. The CDR3 has 16 amino acids. Germline CDR1 and CDR2: DFQATT and SNEGSKA (reference sequence). The CDR3 bases are TGCAGTGCTAGTCCCAATCTAGCGGGAATCACCGGGGAGCTGTTTTTT. It specifies CSASPNLAGITGELFF.